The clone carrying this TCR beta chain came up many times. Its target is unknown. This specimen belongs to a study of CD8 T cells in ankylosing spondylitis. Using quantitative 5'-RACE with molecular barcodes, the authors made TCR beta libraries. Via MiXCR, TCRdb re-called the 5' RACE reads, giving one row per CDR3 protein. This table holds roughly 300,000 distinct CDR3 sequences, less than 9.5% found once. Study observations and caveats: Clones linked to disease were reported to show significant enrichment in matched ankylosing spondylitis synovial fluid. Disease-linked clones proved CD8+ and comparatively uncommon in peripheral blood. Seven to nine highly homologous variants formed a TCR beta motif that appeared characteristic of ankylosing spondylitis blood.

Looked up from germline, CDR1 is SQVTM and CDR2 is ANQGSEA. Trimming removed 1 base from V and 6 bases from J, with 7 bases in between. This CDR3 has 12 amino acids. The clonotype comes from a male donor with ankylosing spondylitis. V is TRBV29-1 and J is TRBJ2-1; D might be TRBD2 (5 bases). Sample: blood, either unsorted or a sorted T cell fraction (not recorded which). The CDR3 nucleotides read TGCAGCGTTGAAGGTCTAGCCAATGAGCAGTTCTTC. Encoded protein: CSVEGLANEQFF.